The sequence of this T cell receptor (beta chain) was determined in a study of cytotoxic CD8 clonotypes in ibrutinib-treated CLL. The CDR3 has 10 amino acids. Trimming cost V 10 bases and J 5 bases, with 8 bases left between them. CDR1 and CDR2 from the germline V gene are MNHNS and SASEGT. The protocol was immunoSEQ multiplex PCR, while the TCRdb copy is restricted to in-frame clones and leaves out a portion. The sample shows 25,000 to 30,000 clones, roughly 62% of them seen only once. This TCR came from a human donor with chronic lymphocytic leukemia. The material was PBMCs, obtained before ibrutinib treatment. This chain links TRBV6-1 with TRBJ2-5, with D maybe TRBD2 (5 bases). CDR3 sequence reads: CATTGETQYF. The CDR3 DNA reads TGTGCCACTACGGGGGAGACCCAGTACTTC.